This record looks at one TCR beta chain sequence and its context. Its specificity is unknown. The sample is drawn from a study of T cell responses to AZD1222 COVID-19 vaccine. Study findings and constraints: It was only after the peak T cell response that any repertoires were sampled. At baseline, just five to seven AZD1222 recipients tested seropositive.

J gave up 1 base and V 4 bases, and 10 bases lay outside the gene matches. Germline CDR1 reads SGHNT; CDR2 reads YYREEE (reference sequence). This CDR3 has 19 amino acids. Using immunoSEQ multiplex PCR, the repertoire was profiled, and TCRdb retains in-frame clones only, with some absent. Of more than 150,000 clones detected, roughly 91% appear once; the ten largest clones hold 1.5% to 2%. The chain employs TRBV5-4 and TRBJ2-3; 15 bases are a match to TRBD2. The clonotype originates from an adult who received the AZD1222 COVID-19 vaccine. Sample: peripheral blood, taken 28 days after the second AZD1222 dose. The CDR3 spells CASSLPGLAGGKGTDTQYF. The DNA for the CDR3 is TGTGCCAGCAGCCTCCCGGGACTAGCGGGAGGAAAGGGCACAGATACGCAGTATTTT. Using reference TRBV5-4 and TRBJ2-3 for the parts outside the CDR3, the full variable domain is ETGVTQSPTHLIKTRGQQVTLRCSSQSGHNTVSWYQQALGQGPQFIFQYYREEENGRGNFPPRFSGLQFPNYSSELNVNALELDDSALYLCASSLPGLAGGKGTDTQYFGPGTRLTVL.